The next 5 T cell receptor beta chains were all read from a single sample in a study of blood T cells in healthy people across ages. The authors ran a second PCR of about 7 to 12 cycles using a sample-barcoded 5' primer and a J-beta primer mix. TCRdb re-derived calls from the 5' RACE reads in MiXCR, one entry per CDR3 protein. In the table there are over 1,200,000 distinct CDR3 sequences, around 59% of which are singletons. Sequencing used blood. The receptors originated from a man younger than 35 in good health.

With respect to this clonotype: Its ends do not fully match the called genes, so a read error is possible. This chain joins TRBV12-3 or TRBV12-4 and TRBJ2-1, with TRBD2 identical over 13 bases. The length of the CDR3 is 16 residues. CDR3 amino acids: CASSLGLAGHYNEQFF. The CDR3 DNA is TGTGCCAGCAGTTTGGGACTAGCGGGACACTACAATGAGCAGTTTTTC.

The V call is TRBV6-5, the J call TRBJ2-5, with TRBD1 identical over 9 bases. This CDR3 has 16 amino acids. J gave up 1 base and V 6 bases, and 9 bases lay outside the gene matches. Germline values: CDR1 MNHEY, CDR2 SVGAGI. The DNA of the CDR3 is TGTGCCAGCAGCCTGCGGACAGGGGAGGTCCAAGAGACCCAGTACTTC. The encoded protein is CASSLRTGEVQETQYF.

There are a few counts of this clonotype. The chain carries TRBV10-3 and TRBJ2-3; D remains unclear. With 7 bases removed from V and 2 bases from J, the gap between germline ends came to 4 bases. Germline CDR1 ENHRY, CDR2 SYGVKD. The CDR3 extends over 11 amino acids. In DNA, the CDR3 is TGTGCCATCACAAACACAGATACGCAGTATTTT. It yields the protein CAITNTDTQYF.

The V and J genes are TRBV10-3 and TRBJ2-7, with 10 bases fitting TRBD1. The length of the CDR3 is 15 residues. Germline CDR1 ENHRY, CDR2 SYGVKD. The ends lost 6 bases at V and 7 bases at J; junction bases unmatched: 12. The CDR3 DNA follows: TGTGCCATCAGCCTAGGACAGGGGGAATCCAATGAGCAGTACTTC. As protein: CAISLGQGESNEQYF.

This clonotype showed up just once. V and J are TRBV6-6 and TRBJ1-4; D call uncertain. Trimming removed 5 bases from V and 10 bases from J, with 11 bases in between. This CDR3 contains 12 residues. In germline, CDR1 is MNHNY, CDR2 SVGAGI (reference sequence). CDR3 nucleotides: TGTGCCAGCAGTGTCCGGGGAGGAAAACTGTTTTTT. This translates into CASSVRGGKLFF.